This TCR beta chain was captured in a study of cytomegalovirus exposure and HLA in healthy donors. V shed 3 bases and J 1 base; nucleotides not matched to a gene: 7. The CDR3 sequence is 16 residues long. CDR1 is KGHSH, CDR2 LQKENI, per germline. Study-wide findings and caveats: The study flagged some 170 TCR beta chains as cytomegalovirus-associated.

The PCR employed 60 Vbeta primers together with 13 Jbeta primers. Here immunoSEQ multiplex PCR was the method, and the copy in TCRdb shows in-frame clones only, minus some. The table includes 200,000 to 250,000 clones, about 80% detected once. This clone was recorded once. Its specificity is unknown. Sequenced material: PBMCs. This receptor was identified in a man between 40 and 49 years old in good health and CMV-seronegative. This chain uses TRBV18 with TRBJ1-2; 8 bases align to TRBD1. The CDR3 region has the DNA TGTGCCAGCTCACCGACAGGACAGGGAAGTAACTATGGCTACACCTTC. Translating it yields CASSPTGQGSNYGYTF.